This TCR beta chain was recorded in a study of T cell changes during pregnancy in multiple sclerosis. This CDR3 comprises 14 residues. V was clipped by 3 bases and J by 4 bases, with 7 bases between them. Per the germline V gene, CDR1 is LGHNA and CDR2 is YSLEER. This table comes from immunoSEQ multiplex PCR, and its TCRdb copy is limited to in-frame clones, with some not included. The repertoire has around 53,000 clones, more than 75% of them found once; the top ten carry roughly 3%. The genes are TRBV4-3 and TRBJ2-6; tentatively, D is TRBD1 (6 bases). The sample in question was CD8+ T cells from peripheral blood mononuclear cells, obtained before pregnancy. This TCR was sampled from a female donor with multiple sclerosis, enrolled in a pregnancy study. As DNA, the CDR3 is TGCGCCAGCAGCCAGGGGGCGGGGGCCAACGTCCTGACTTTC. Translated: CASSQGAGANVLTF.